This T cell receptor (beta chain) was found in a study of blood T cell repertoires in COVID-19. About the research overall: Sites across the United States, Italy and Spain contributed samples from acute and convalescent COVID-19. PBMCs, B-cell-depleted T cells, or T cells provided the cDNA or gDNA that made up the material.

Original data processing: Amplifying reference gene primers gave estimates of nucleated cell counts. Profiling relied on immunoSEQ multiplex PCR, and the TCRdb table lists in-frame clones only, not all of them. That table gives V, J and clone size, and the DNA gave D and trimming. The table has a few hundred thousand clones, 85% seen once. The CDR3 runs 15 residues. The germline gives CDR1 ENHRY, CDR2 SYGVKD. V lost 2 bases and J lost 4; bases outside the gene matches: 4. The sequenced sample consisted of peripheral blood. The genes are TRBV10-3 and TRBJ2-1; 8 nucleotides agree with TRBD1. The TCR sequence derives from a woman younger than 35 with acute or convalescent COVID-19. Written as DNA, the CDR3 is TGTGCCATCAGTGAGCCGGACAGGGCTTACAATGAGCAGTTCTTC. Its protein is CAISEPDRAYNEQFF.